Given below is one T cell receptor beta chain in context. Trimming took 6 bases from V and 3 from J; bases not matched to a gene: 6. The CDR3 is 14 amino acids. The germline gives CDR1 SGHRS, CDR2 YFSETQ. Study processing details: Estimates of nucleated cell counts were drawn from the amplification of reference gene primers. Here immunoSEQ multiplex PCR was the method, and the copy in TCRdb shows in-frame clones only, minus some. V, J and clone size are those of that table, while D and trimming were read from the DNA. The repertoire holds over 110,000 clones, with nearly 90% as singletons. These data come from a study of blood T cell repertoires in COVID-19.

The receptor was isolated from a man aged 70-80 years with acute or convalescent COVID-19. The chain recombines TRBV5-1 with TRBJ1-1; 9 bases agree with TRBD1. Specimen: peripheral blood. The CDR3 sequence: CASKTGGLDTEAFF. The CDR3 nucleotides read TGCGCCAGCAAAACAGGGGGCTTGGACACTGAAGCTTTCTTT. Full variable domain (rest looked up from reference TRBV5-1 and TRBJ1-1): KAGVTQTPRYLIKTRGQQVTLSCSPISGHRSVSWYQQTPGQGLQFLFEYFSETQRNKGNFPGRFSGRQFSNSRSEMNVSTLELGDSALYLCASKTGGLDTEAFFGQGTRLTVV.